A selection of T cell receptor beta chains follows, all from one sample in a study of shared clonotypes between healthy human individuals. The protocol was immunoSEQ multiplex PCR, while the TCRdb copy is restricted to in-frame clones and leaves out a portion. Altogether more than 2,000,000 clones are present, 85% to 95% being singletons, with the ten largest covering more than 0.12%. The sequenced sample consisted of naive CD4+ T cells sorted from blood. These receptor sequences come from a man aged 18 to 30 in good health. Both conserved end residues are part of each CDR3. A D gene is named only where the DNA matches it firmly. Clone size is stated in some rows and not others, as once, few, many or a class when expanded.

d_call clone_size j_call v_call cdr3_nt cdr3_aa
- - TRBJ2-2 TRBV5-6 TGTGCCAGCAGCTTGGAAGGACTCAAGAACACCGGGGAGCTGTTTTTT CASSLEGLKNTGELFF
- once TRBJ2-1 TRBV7-3 TGTGCCAGCAGCTTAATTGGCTACAATGAGCAGTTCTTC CASSLIGYNEQFF
- - TRBJ1-6 TRBV27 TGTGCCAGCAGTTTAAGGCAAAGCTCCTATAATTCACCCCTCCACTTT CASSLRQSSYNSPLHF
- - TRBJ1-3 TRBV2 TGTGCCAGCAGTAGGGAAAAGGAAAACACCATATATTTT CASSREKENTIYF
- - TRBJ1-2 TRBV6-6 TGTGCCAGCAGTTACAGTGGGACGCCTAACTATGGCTACACCTTC CASSYSGTPNYGYTF
- - TRBJ2-5 TRBV11-2 TGTGCCAGCAGCTTAGAGGGCAGGGTAGTTAGAGAGACCCAGTACTTC CASSLEGRVVRETQYF
TRBD2 once TRBJ2-4 TRBV15 TGTGCCACTTCACTAGCGAGAGGTGCCAAAAACATTCAGTACTTC CATSLARGAKNIQYF
- - TRBJ2-7 TRBV6-5 TGTGCCAGCAGTTACAGCGGAAGCTCCTACGAGCAGTACTTC CASSYSGSSYEQYF
TRBD2 once TRBJ2-1 TRBV7-3 TGTGCCAGCAGCTCTCGGACTAGCGGGGGCCGATCGCGTGAGCAGTTCTTC CASSSRTSGGRSREQFF
- - TRBJ2-6 TRBV2 TGTGCCAGCAGTGAAACTGGGGCTGGGGCCAACGTCCTGACTTTC CASSETGAGANVLTF
- - TRBJ2-7 TRBV20-1 TGCAGTGCTACCAGCTCCTACGAGCAGTACTTC CSATSSYEQYF
TRBD2 - TRBJ2-5 TRBV6-1 TGTGCCAGCAGCGCCACGGGACTAGCGATAGAGACCCAGTACTTC CASSATGLAIETQYF
- - TRBJ2-7 TRBV10-3 TGTGCCATCAGTGAGCTTCTGTCCTCCTACGAGCAGTACTTC CAISELLSSYEQYF
- few TRBJ1-6 TRBV30 TGTGCCTGGTCGACAGTTCCAAATTCACCCCTCCACTTT CAWSTVPNSPLHF
- - TRBJ2-7 TRBV4-1 TGCGCCAGCAGCCAAGATGAGGGGTTGAATCGGTACGAGCAGTACTTC CASSQDEGLNRYEQYF
TRBD2 - TRBJ2-2 TRBV7-2 TGTGCCAGCAGCTTAGTACTAGCGGGAGAGCCCGGGGAGCTGTTTTTT CASSLVLAGEPGELFF
TRBD1 - TRBJ1-2 TRBV10-3 TGTGCCATCACCGGGACAGTAGACTATGGCTACACCTTC CAITGTVDYGYTF
TRBD2 - TRBJ2-7 TRBV27 TGTGCCAGCAGTTCCCCGGGGAGGGCGGGAGGGCCGCGGGAGCAGTACTTC CASSSPGRAGGPREQYF
TRBD2 - TRBJ2-5 TRBV20-1 TGCAGTGCAGGGCGGGGGGGCACCCAGTACTTC CSAGRGGTQYF
- - TRBJ1-1 TRBV27 TGTGCCAGCCGTAAACAGATGAACACTGAAGCTTTCTTT CASRKQMNTEAFF
- - TRBJ2-1 TRBV5-1 TGCGCCAGCAGAACGGGGAGTTACAATGAGCAGTTCTTC CASRTGSYNEQFF
- once TRBJ1-5 TRBV7-2 TGTGCCAGCAGCCCCGAACCCACAGGGTGGGAGCCCCAGCATTTT CASSPEPTGWEPQHF
- - TRBJ2-4 TRBV9 TGTGCCAGCAGCGTAGAGTTGGTGGCGCAGGCTGGCGTAAACATTCAGTACTTC CASSVELVAQAGVNIQYF
- - TRBJ2-3 TRBV10-3 TGTGCCATCAGTGAGGGCTCCTCCCCCACAGATACGCAGTATTTT CAISEGSSPTDTQYF
TRBD2 - TRBJ2-7 TRBV25-1 TGTGCCAGCAGTGTGACTAGCGGGGCACTTTACGAGCAGTACTTC CASSVTSGALYEQYF
- - TRBJ2-2 TRBV10-3 TGTGCCATCAGGGGAGTTGGAGGGCCCGGGGAGCTGTTTTTT CAIRGVGGPGELFF
TRBD1 - TRBJ2-1 TRBV28 TGTGCCAGCAGTTTATCGGACAGGGGGCGCGATGAGCAGTTCTTC CASSLSDRGRDEQFF
- once TRBJ1-4 TRBV19 TGTGCCAGTAGTAGCCTGGGGGGGGCAGAAGATGAAAAACTGTTTTTT CASSSLGGAEDEKLFF
TRBD1 once TRBJ2-1 TRBV7-7 TGTGCTAGCAGCGGGACAGGGTATAGTGAGCAGTTCTTC CASSGTGYSEQFF
- - TRBJ1-5 TRBV6-6 TGTGCCAGCAGCCTCCTCGGGGGGCCCCAGCATTTT CASSLLGGPQHF
TRBD2 - TRBJ2-1 TRBV28 TGTGCCAGCAGTTCTAGCGGGGGGGATTACAATGAGCAGTTCTTC CASSSSGGDYNEQFF
- - TRBJ2-1 TRBV19 TGTGCCAGTACCGGGACTTCCGGAGAGCAGTTCTTC CASTGTSGEQFF
TRBD2 - TRBJ2-1 TRBV5-1 TGCGCCAGCAGCTTGGGAGGAACTAGCGCCAACAATGAGCAGTTCTTC CASSLGGTSANNEQFF
- - TRBJ1-2 TRBV28 TGTGCCAGCAGTTTCCCCGGACAGAGAGATGGCTACACCTTC CASSFPGQRDGYTF
- - TRBJ2-7 TRBV7-2 TGTGCCAGCAGCTTAGATGCGAGCTACGAGCAGTACTTC CASSLDASYEQYF
TRBD1 - TRBJ2-5 TRBV30 TGTGCCTGGAGTAGGACAGGGGGAGAGACCCAGTACTTC CAWSRTGGETQYF
- - TRBJ1-2 TRBV9 TGTGCCAGCAGCCCAGAAATGGCAGCCCCTCGTGGCTACACCTTC CASSPEMAAPRGYTF
TRBD1 few TRBJ1-1 TRBV19 TGTGCCAGTAGTGCACAGGGGGCAGTGAACACTGAAGCTTTCTTT CASSAQGAVNTEAFF
TRBD1 - TRBJ2-7 TRBV10-3 TGTGCCATCAAGGGGACAGGGGGGCCCTACGAGCAGTACTTC CAIKGTGGPYEQYF
TRBD2 - TRBJ2-5 TRBV6-5 TGTGCCAGCAGTTACGAGGGACTAGCAGAAGAGACCCAGTACTTC CASSYEGLAEETQYF
- - TRBJ2-4 TRBV5-1 TGCGCCAGCAGGTCCAGTCGGGGAGACTTAGCCAAAAACATTCAGTACTTC CASRSSRGDLAKNIQYF
- - TRBJ2-5 TRBV6-5 TGTGCCAGCAGCTCCCCGGGCACCCAGTACTTC CASSSPGTQYF
- - TRBJ2-1 TRBV2 TGTGCCAGCAGAACAGGGTTCGGAGAGCAGTTCTTC CASRTGFGEQFF
TRBD1 - TRBJ1-5 TRBV27 TGTGCCAGCAGCCCCCGACAGGGGGCAGGCAATCAGCCCCAGCATTTT CASSPRQGAGNQPQHF
TRBD1 - TRBJ1-1 TRBV11-2 TGTGCCAGCAGCCCACAGGGGAGGAACACTGAAGCTTTCTTT CASSPQGRNTEAFF
- - TRBJ2-3 TRBV5-1 TGCGCCAGCAGCTTGGGAGGGGTCAACACAGATACGCAGTATTTT CASSLGGVNTDTQYF
TRBD2 - TRBJ2-7 TRBV5-1 TGCGCCAGCAGCTGGCGGGGGACTAGCGGGAGTTATGACGAGCAGTACTTC CASSWRGTSGSYDEQYF
- - TRBJ2-3 TRBV7-9 TGTGCCAGCAGTAAGCGGAGCACAGATACGCAGTATTTT CASSKRSTDTQYF
- - TRBJ2-3 TRBV10-3 TGTGCCACCCGGTTGGGCACAGATACGCAGTATTTT CATRLGTDTQYF
- - TRBJ2-1 TRBV11-2 TGTGCCAGCAGCTTAGGAAGGGGAGGTGAGCAGTTCTTC CASSLGRGGEQFF
- - TRBJ2-3 TRBV6-5 TGTGCCAGCAGACTTGGGAATTTAGGCACAGATACGCAGTATTTT CASRLGNLGTDTQYF
- - TRBJ2-6 TRBV11-2 TGTGCCAGCAGCTTATCTGGGGCCAACGTCCTGACTTTC CASSLSGANVLTF